This T cell receptor delta chain is drawn from a study of delta chains in infants with herpesvirus infections. Notes on the study in general: Limitations included few samples and no matched controls for race or environment. Only the first time point after infection showed the public clonotype.

This clone is medium-sized. Its target is not known. Reverse transcription of PBMC RNA used primers specific for the gamma and delta chains. TCRdb re-processed the RT-PCR reads using CATT. The sample consists of some 1,500 delta-chain clones, around 28% of them appearing once. The sequence came from a human donor who was a Ugandan infant, either HIV-exposed or HIV-unexposed (not recorded which). The sequencing used peripheral blood, collected at time point 1 of longitudinal follow-up.

CDR3 nucleotides: TGTGCCTGTGACACGGGGGGCTCCTGGGACACCCGACAGATGTTTTTC. Its protein is CACDTGGSWDTRQMFF. V is TRDV2 and J is TRDJ3; possibly TRDD3 for D (5 bases). The ends were cut back, 1 base at V and 0 bases at J, with 6 bases in the middle. The CDR3 spans 16 residues. Germline CDR1 GEAIGNYY, CDR2 EKD.